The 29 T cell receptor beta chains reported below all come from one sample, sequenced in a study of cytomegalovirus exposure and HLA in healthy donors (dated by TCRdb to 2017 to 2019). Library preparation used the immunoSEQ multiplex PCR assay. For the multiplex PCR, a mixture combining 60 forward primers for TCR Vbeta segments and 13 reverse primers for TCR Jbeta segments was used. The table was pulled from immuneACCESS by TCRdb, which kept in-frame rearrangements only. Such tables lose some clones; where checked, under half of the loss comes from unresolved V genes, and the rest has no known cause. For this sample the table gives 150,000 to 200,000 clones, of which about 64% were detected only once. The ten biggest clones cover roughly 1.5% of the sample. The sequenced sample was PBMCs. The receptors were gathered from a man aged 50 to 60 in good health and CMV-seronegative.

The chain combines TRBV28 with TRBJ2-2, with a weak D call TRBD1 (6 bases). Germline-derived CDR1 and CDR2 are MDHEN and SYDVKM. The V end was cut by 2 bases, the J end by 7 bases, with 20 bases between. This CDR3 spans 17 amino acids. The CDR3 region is CASSLRSYHREGGELFF. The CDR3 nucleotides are TGTGCCAGCAGTTTACGAAGTTATCACAGGGAAGGCGGGGAGCTGTTTTTT.

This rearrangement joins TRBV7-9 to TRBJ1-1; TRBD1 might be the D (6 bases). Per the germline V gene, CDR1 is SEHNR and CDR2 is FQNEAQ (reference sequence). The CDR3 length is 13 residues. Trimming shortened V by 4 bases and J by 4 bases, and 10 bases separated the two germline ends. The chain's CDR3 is CASSSRQVTEAFF. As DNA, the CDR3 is TGTGCCAGCAGCTCCCGACAGGTCACTGAAGCTTTCTTT.

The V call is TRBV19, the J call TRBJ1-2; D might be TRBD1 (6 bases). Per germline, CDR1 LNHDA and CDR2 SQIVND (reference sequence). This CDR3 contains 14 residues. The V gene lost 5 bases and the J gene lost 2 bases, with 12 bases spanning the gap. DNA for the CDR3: TGTGCCAGTAGTGCCCGGGGGGCGAACTATGGCTACACCTTC. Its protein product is CASSARGANYGYTF.

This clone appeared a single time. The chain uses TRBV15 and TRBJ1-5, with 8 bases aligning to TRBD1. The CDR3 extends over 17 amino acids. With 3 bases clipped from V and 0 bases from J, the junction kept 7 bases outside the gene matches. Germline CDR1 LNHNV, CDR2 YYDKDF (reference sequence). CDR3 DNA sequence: TGTGCCACCAGCAGTGGTCAGGGGGCGCGTAGCAATCAGCCCCAGCATTTT. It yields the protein CATSSGQGARSNQPQHF.

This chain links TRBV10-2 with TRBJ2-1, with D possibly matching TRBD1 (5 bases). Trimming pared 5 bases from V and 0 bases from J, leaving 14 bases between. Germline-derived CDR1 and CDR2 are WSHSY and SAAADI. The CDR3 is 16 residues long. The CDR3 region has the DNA TGCGCCAGCAGTCCTGAGACAGTGAGCTCCTACAATGAGCAGTTCTTC. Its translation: CASSPETVSSYNEQFF.

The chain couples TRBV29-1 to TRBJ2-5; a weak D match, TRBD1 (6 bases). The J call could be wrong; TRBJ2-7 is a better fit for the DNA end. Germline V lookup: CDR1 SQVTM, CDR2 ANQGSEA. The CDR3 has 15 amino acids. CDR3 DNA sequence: TGCAGCGCAGCCGGGACACCACAAACCCTTGCCGAGCAGTACTTC. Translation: CSAAGTPQTLAEQYF.

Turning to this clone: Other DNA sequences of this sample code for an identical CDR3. CDR3 coding DNA: TGTGCCATCAGCGGGGGGGATAGCAATCAGCCCCAGCATTTT. It encodes CAISGGDSNQPQHF. The chain is built from TRBV10-3 and TRBJ1-5, with D perhaps TRBD1 (5 bases). Trimming left V 6 bases short and J 0 bases short, with 9 bases between. The CDR3 has 14 residues. Germline V gene lookup returns CDR1 ENHRY and CDR2 SYGVKD.

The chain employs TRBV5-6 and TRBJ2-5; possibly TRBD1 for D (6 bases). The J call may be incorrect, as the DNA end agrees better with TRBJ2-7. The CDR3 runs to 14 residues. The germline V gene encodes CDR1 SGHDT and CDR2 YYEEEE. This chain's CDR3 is CASSLLRGTYEQYF. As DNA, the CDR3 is TGTGCCAGCAGCTTGCTTAGGGGGACCTACGAGCAGTACTTC.

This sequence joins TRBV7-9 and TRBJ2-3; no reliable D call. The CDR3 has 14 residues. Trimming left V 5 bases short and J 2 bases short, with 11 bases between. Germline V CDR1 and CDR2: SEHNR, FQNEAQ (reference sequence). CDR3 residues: CASSTSEATDTQYF. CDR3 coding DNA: TGTGCCAGCAGCACCTCTGAGGCCACAGATACGCAGTATTTT.

CDR3 nucleotide sequence: TGCGCCAGCAGCTTGGTAGCGGGGCGGGCGGGAGATGAGCAGTTCTTC. Protein: CASSLVAGRAGDEQFF. This sequence joins TRBV5-1 and TRBJ2-1; 8 nucleotides line up with TRBD2. The V gene end was trimmed by 0 bases and the J gene end by 8 bases; junction bases not matched to a gene: 10. The CDR3 runs to 16 residues. Germline V CDR1 and CDR2: SGHRS, YFSETQ.

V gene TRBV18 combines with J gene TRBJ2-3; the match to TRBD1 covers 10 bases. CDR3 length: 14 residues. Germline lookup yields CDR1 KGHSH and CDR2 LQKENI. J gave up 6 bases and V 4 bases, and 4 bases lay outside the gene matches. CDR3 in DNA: TGTGCCAGCTCACTTTTGGACAGGGGGGATACGCAGTATTTT. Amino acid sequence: CASSLLDRGDTQYF.

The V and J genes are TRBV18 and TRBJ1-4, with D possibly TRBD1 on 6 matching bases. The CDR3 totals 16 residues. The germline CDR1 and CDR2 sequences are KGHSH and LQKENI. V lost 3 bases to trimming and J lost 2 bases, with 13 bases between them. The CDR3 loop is CASSPRGAVTNEKLFF. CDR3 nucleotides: TGTGCCAGCTCACCGCGGGGGGCGGTGACTAATGAAAAACTGTTTTTT.

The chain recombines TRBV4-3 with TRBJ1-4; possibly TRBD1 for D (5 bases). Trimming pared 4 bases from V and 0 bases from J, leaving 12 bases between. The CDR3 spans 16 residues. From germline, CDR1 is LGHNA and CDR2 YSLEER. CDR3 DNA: TGCGCCAGCAGCCTGCGGGGAGGGGCAACTAATGAAAAACTGTTTTTT. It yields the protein CASSLRGGATNEKLFF.

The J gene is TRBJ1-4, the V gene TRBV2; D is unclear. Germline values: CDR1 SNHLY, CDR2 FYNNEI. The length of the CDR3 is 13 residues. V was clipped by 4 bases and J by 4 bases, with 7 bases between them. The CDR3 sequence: CASSGWSNEKLFF. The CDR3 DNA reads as TGTGCCAGCAGTGGGTGGAGTAATGAAAAACTGTTTTTT.

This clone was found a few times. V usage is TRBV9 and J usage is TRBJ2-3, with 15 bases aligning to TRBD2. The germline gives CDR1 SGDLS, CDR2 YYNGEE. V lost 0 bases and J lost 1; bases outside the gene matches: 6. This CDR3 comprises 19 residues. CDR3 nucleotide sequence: TGTGCCAGCAGCGTAGTGGGACTAGCGGGGGGCGGTGGCACAGATACGCAGTATTTT. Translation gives CASSVVGLAGGGGTDTQYF.

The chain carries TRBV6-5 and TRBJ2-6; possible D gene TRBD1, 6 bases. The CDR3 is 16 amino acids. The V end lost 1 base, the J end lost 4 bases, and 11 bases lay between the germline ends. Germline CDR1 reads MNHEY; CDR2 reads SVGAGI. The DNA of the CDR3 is TGTGCCAGCAGTTACTTTACAGGGAACGGGGCCAACGTCCTGACTTTC. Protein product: CASSYFTGNGANVLTF.

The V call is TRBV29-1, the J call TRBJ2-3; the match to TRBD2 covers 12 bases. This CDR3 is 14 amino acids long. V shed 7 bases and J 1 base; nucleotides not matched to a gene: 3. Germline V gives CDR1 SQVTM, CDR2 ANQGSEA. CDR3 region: CSARTSGGTDTQYF. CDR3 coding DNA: TGCAGCGCTCGGACTAGCGGGGGCACAGATACGCAGTATTTT.

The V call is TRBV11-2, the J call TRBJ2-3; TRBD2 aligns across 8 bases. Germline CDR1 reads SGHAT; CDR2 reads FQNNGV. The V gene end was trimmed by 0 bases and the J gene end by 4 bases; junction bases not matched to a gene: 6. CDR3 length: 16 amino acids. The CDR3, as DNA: TGTGCCAGCAGCTTAGAGCAGCGGGGGAGAGCAGATACGCAGTATTTT. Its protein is CASSLEQRGRADTQYF.

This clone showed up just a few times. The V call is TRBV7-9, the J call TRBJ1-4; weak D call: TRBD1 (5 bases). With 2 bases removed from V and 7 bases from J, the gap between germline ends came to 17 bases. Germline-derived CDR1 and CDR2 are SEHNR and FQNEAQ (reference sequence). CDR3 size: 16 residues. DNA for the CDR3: TGTGCCAGCAGCTTACCCGGGACTAGGTATGGTGAAAAACTGTTTTTT. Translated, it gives CASSLPGTRYGEKLFF.

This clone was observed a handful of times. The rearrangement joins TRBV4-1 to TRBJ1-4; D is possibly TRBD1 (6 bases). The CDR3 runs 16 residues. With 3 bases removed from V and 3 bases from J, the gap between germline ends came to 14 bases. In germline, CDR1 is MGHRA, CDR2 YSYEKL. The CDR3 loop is CASSHIQGRANEKLFF. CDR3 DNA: TGCGCCAGCAGCCATATACAGGGACGGGCTAATGAAAAACTGTTTTTT.

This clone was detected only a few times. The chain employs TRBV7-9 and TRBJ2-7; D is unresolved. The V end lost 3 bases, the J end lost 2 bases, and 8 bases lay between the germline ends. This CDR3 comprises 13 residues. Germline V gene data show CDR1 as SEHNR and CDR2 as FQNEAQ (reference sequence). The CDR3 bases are TGTGCCAGCAGCTTGAACAGTCCCTACGAGCAGTACTTC. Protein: CASSLNSPYEQYF.

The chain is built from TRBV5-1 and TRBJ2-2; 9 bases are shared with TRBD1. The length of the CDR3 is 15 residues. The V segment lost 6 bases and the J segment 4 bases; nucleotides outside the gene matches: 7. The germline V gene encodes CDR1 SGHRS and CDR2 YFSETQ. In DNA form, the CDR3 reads TGCGCCAGCACCCTACAGGGGGCTAGCACCGGGGAGCTGTTTTTT. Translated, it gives CASTLQGASTGELFF. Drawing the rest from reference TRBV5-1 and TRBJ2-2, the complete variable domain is KAGVTQTPRYLIKTRGQQVTLSCSPISGHRSVSWYQQTPGQGLQFLFEYFSETQRNKGNFPGRFSGRQFSNSRSEMNVSTLELGDSALYLCASTLQGASTGELFFGEGSRLTVL.

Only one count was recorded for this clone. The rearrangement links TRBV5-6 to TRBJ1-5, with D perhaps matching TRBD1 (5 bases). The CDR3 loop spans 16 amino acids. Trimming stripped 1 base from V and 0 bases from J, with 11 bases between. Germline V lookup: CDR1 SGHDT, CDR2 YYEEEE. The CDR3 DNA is TGTGCCAGCAGCTTGCTTGGGGACTATAGCAATCAGCCCCAGCATTTT. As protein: CASSLLGDYSNQPQHF.

CDR3 coding DNA: TGTGCCAGCAGCCGACAGGGGAGTAATGAAAAACTGTTTTTT. Protein: CASSRQGSNEKLFF. J is TRBJ1-4 and V is TRBV6-5; 8 bases map to TRBD1. J gave up 4 bases and V 6 bases, and 4 bases lay outside the gene matches. The CDR3 totals 14 residues. The V gene's germline CDR1 is MNHEY and CDR2 SVGAGI.

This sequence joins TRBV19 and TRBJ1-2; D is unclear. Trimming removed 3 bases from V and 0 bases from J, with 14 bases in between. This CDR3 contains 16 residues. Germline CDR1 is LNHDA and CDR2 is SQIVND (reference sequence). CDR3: CASSIPTARSNYGYTF. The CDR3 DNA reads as TGTGCCAGTAGTATCCCCACCGCTAGGTCTAACTATGGCTACACCTTC.

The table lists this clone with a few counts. The CDR3 loop is CASIPRGFNTEAFF. The CDR3 DNA follows: TGTGCCAGCATCCCACGGGGTTTCAACACTGAAGCTTTCTTT. The V gene is TRBV7-9, the J gene TRBJ1-1, with D unclear. There are 14 residues in the CDR3. Germline V gene sequence: CDR1 SEHNR, CDR2 FQNEAQ (reference sequence). V lost 7 bases and J 2 bases, leaving 14 bases between the germline ends.

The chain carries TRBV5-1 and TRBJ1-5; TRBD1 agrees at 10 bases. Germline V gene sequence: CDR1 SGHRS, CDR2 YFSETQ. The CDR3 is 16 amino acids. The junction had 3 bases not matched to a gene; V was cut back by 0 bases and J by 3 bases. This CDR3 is CASSLGDRGNNQPQHF. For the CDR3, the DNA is TGCGCCAGCAGCTTGGGGGACAGGGGCAACAATCAGCCCCAGCATTTT.

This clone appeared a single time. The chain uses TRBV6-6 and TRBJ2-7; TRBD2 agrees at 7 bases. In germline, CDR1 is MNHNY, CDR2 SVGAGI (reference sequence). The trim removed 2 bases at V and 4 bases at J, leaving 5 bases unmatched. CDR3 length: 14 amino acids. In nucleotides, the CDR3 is TGTGCCAGCAGTTACCGGGGGGACTTTTACGAGCAGTACTTC. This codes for CASSYRGDFYEQYF.

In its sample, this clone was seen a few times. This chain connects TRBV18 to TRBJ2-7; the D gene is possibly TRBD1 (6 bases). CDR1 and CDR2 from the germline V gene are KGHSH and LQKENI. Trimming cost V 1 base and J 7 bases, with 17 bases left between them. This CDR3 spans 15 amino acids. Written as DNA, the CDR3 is TGTGCCAGCTCACCACTACAGGGCGCTGGTGGTGAGCAGTACTTC. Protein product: CASSPLQGAGGEQYF.